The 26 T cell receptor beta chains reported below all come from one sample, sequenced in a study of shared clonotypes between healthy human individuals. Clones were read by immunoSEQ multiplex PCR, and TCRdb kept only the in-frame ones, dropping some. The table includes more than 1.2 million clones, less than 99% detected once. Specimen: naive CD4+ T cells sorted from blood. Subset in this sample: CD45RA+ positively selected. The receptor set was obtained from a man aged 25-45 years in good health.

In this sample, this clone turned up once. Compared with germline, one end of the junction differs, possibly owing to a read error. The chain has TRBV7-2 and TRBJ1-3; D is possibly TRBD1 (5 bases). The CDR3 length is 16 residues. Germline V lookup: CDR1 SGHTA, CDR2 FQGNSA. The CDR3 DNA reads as TGTGCCAGCAGCTTAGGCCAGGGTAAAGGTGGAAGCACCATATATTTT. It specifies CASSLGQGKGGSTIYF.

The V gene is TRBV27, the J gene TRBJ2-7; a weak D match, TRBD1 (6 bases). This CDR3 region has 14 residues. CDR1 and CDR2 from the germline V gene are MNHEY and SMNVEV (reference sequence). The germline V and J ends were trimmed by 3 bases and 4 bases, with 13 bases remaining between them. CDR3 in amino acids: CASSFGQYSYEQYF. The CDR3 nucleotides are TGTGCCAGCAGTTTCGGACAGTATAGTTACGAGCAGTACTTC.

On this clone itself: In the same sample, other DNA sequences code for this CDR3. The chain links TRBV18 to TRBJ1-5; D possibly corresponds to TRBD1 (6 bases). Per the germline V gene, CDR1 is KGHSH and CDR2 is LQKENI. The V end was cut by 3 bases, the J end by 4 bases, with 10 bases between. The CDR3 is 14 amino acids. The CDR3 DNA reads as TGTGCCAGCTCACCCCTAGGGGGGAATCAGCCCCAGCATTTT. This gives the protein CASSPLGGNQPQHF.

CDR3 amino acids: CASSRPPGEQYF. The DNA of the CDR3 is TGTGCCAGCAGTCGCCCGCCGGGGGAGCAGTACTTC. This chain uses TRBV28 with TRBJ2-7, with TRBD2 as a possible D gene (5 bases). The ends were cut back, 5 bases at V and 7 bases at J, with 12 bases in the middle. Per germline, CDR1 MDHEN and CDR2 SYDVKM. There are 12 residues in the CDR3.

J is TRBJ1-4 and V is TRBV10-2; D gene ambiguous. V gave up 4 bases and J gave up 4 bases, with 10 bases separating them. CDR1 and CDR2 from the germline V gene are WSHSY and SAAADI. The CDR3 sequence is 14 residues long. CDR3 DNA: TGCGCCAGCAGTGCGGGCAGGTATAATGAAAAACTGTTTTTT. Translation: CASSAGRYNEKLFF.

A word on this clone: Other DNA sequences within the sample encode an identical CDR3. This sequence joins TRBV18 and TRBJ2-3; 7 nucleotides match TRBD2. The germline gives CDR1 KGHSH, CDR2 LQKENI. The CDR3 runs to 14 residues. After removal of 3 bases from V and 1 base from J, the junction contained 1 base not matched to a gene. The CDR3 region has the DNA TGTGCCAGCTCACCTCTAGCGGGCACAGATACGCAGTATTTT. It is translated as CASSPLAGTDTQYF.

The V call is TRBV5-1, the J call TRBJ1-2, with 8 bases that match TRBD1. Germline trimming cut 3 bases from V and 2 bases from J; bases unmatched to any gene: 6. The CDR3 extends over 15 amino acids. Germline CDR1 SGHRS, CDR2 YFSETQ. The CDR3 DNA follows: TGCGCCAGCAGCTCAGGGACAGGCCAAAACTATGGCTACACCTTC. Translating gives CASSSGTGQNYGYTF.

The CDR3 DNA follows: TGTGCCAGCAGCCAAGATCCCCGGGTCCCGGACAGCTCCTACGAGCAGTACTTC. Its protein product is CASSQDPRVPDSSYEQYF. The chain is built from TRBV14 and TRBJ2-7, with D perhaps matching TRBD1 (6 bases). The V end was cut by 0 bases, the J end by 0 bases, with 18 bases between. CDR1 is SGHDN, CDR2 FVKESK, per germline. CDR3 length equals 18 residues. The whole variable domain, filled in from reference TRBV14 and TRBJ2-7, reads EAGVTQFPSHSVIEKGQTVTLRCDPISGHDNLYWYRRVMGKEIKFLLHFVKESKQDESGMPNNRFLAERTGGTYSTLKVQPAELEDSGVYFCASSQDPRVPDSSYEQYFGPGTRLTVT.

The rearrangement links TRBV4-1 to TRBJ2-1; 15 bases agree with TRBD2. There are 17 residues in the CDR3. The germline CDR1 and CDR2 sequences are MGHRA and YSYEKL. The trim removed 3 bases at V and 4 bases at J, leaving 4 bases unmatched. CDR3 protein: CASSHGLAGGYYNEQFF. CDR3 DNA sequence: TGCGCCAGCAGCCATGGACTAGCGGGAGGGTATTACAATGAGCAGTTCTTC.

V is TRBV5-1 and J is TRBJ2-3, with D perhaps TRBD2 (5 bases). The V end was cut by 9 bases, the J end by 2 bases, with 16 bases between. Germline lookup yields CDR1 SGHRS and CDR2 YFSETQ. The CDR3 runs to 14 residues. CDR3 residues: CATRLSGTTDTQYF. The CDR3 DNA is TGCGCCACCCGTCTTTCGGGAACCACAGATACGCAGTATTTT.

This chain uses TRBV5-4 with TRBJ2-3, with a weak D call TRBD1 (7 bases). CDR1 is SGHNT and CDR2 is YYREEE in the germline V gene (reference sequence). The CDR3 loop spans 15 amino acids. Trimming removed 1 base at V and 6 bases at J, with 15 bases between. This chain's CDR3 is CASSLKGLGQDTQYF. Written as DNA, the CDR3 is TGTGCCAGCAGCTTGAAGGGACTGGGACAGGATACGCAGTATTTT.

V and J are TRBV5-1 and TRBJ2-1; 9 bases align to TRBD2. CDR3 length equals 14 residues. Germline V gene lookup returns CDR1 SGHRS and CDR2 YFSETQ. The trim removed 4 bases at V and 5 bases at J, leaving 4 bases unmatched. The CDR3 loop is CASSPGLANNEQFF. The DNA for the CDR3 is TGCGCCAGCAGCCCGGGACTAGCCAACAATGAGCAGTTCTTC. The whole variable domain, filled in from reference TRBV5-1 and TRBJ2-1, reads KAGVTQTPRYLIKTRGQQVTLSCSPISGHRSVSWYQQTPGQGLQFLFEYFSETQRNKGNFPGRFSGRQFSNSRSEMNVSTLELGDSALYLCASSPGLANNEQFFGPGTRLTVL.

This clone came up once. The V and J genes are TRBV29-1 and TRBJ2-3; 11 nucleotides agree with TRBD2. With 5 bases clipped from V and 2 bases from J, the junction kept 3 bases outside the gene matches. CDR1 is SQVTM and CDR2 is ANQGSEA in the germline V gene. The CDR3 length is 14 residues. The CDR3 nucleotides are TGCAGCGTTCCACTAGCGGGGGTCACAGATACGCAGTATTTT. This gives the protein CSVPLAGVTDTQYF.

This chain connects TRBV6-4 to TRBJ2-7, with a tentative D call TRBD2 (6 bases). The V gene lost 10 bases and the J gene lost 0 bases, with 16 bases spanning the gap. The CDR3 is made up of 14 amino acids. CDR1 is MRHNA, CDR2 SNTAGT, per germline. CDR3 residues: CATRETADSYEQYF. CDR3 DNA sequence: TGTGCCACCCGGGAGACAGCGGACTCCTACGAGCAGTACTTC.

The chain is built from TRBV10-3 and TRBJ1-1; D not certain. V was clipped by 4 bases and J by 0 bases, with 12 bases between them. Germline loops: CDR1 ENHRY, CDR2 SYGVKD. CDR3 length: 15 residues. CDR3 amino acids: CAISGLASMNTEAFF. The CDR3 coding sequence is TGTGCCATCAGTGGATTGGCAAGTATGAACACTGAAGCTTTCTTT.

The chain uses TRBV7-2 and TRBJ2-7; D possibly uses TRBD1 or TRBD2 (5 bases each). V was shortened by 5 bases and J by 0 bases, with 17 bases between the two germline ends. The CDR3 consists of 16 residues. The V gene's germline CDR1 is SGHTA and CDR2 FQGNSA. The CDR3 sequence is CASSQRGGPSSYEQYF. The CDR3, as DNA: TGTGCCAGCAGCCAACGGGGCGGCCCCAGCTCCTACGAGCAGTACTTC.

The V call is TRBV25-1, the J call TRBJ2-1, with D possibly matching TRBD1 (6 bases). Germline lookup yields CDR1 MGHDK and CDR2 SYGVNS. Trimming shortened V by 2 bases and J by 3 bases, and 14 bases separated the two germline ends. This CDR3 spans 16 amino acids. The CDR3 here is CASSEPAGTNYNEQFF. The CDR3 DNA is TGTGCCAGCAGTGAACCCGCCGGGACAAACTACAATGAGCAGTTCTTC.

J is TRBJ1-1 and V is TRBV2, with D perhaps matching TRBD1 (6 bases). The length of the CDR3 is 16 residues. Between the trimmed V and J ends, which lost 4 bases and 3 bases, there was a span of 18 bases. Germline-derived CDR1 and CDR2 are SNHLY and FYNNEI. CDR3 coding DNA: TGTGCCAGCAGTGGAATTAAGAGGACAGACCACACTGAAGCTTTCTTT. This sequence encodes CASSGIKRTDHTEAFF.

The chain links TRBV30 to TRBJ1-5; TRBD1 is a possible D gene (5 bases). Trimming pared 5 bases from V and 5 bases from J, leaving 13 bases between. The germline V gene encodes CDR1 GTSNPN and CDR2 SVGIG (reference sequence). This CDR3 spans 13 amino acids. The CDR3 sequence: CAWSPGPHQPQHF. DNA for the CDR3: TGTGCCTGGTCTCCAGGGCCTCATCAGCCCCAGCATTTT.

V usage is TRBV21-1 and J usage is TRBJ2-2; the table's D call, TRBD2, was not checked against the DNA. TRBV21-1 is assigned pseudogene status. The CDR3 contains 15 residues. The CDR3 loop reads CASSKSRANTGELFF. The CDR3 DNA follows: TGTGCCAGCAGCAAAAGCCGAGCGAACACCGGGGAGCTGTTTTTT.

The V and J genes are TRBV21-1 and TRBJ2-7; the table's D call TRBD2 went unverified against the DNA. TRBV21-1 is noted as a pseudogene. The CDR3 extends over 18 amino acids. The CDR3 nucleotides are TGTGCCAGCAGCAAACTACCGGCGGGAGTTCTAATTTCAGACGAGCAGTACTTC. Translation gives CASSKLPAGVLISDEQYF.

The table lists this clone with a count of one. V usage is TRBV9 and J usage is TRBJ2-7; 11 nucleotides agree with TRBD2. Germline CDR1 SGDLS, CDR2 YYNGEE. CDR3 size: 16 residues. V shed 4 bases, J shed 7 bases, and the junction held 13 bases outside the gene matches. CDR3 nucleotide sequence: TGTGCCAGCAGCCCCAGCATGGCTAGCGGGAGGAGGGAGCAGTACTTC. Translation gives CASSPSMASGRREQYF. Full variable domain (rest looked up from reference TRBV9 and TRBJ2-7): DSGVTQTPKHLITATGQRVTLRCSPRSGDLSVYWYQQSLDQGLQFLIQYYNGEERAKGNILERFSAQQFPDLHSELNLSSLELGDSALYFCASSPSMASGRREQYFGPGTRLTVT.

CDR3 DNA sequence: TGTGCCAGCAGACTCGAAGGGTTCACAGATACGCAGTATTTT. The encoded protein is CASRLEGFTDTQYF. The rearrangement joins TRBV27 to TRBJ2-3; D is unclear. Per germline, CDR1 MNHEY and CDR2 SMNVEV (reference sequence). This CDR3 contains 14 residues. V was clipped by 6 bases and J by 2 bases, with 12 bases between them.

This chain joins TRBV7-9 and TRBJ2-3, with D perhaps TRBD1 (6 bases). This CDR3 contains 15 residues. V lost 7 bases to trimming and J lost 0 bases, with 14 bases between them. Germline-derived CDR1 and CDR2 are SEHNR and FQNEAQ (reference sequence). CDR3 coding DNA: TGTGCCAGCACCCTCTTAGGGGGTAGCACAGATACGCAGTATTTT. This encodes CASTLLGGSTDTQYF.

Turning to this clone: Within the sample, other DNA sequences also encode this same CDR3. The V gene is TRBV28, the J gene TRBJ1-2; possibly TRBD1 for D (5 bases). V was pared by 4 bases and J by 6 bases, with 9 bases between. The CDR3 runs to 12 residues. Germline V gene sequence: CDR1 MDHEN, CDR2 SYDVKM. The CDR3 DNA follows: TGTGCCAGCAGTTCCCCAGGGAATGGCTACACCTTC. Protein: CASSSPGNGYTF.

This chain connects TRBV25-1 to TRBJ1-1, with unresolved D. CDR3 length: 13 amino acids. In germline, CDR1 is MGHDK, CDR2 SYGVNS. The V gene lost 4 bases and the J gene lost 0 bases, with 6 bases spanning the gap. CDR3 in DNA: TGTGCCAGCAGTGTAATGGTGAACACTGAAGCTTTCTTT. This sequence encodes CASSVMVNTEAFF.